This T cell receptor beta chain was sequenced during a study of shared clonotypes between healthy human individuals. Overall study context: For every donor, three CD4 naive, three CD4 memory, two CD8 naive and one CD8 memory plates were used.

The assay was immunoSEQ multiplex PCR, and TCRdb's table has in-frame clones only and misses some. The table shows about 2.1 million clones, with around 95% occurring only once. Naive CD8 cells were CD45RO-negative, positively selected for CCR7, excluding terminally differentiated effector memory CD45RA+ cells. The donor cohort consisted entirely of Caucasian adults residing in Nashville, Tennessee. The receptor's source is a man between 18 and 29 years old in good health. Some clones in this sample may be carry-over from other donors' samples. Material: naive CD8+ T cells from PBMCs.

DNA of the CDR3: TGCGCCAGCAGCCCGGACTTCGCAGGGCCCCACGAGCAGTACTTC. Its translation is CASSPDFAGPHEQYF. The V gene is TRBV23-1, the J gene TRBJ2-7; tentatively, D is TRBD1 or TRBD2 (5 bases each). TRBV23-1 is placed among ORFs of uncertain function. The CDR3 is 15 residues long. The germline V and J ends were trimmed by 6 bases and 5 bases, with 20 bases remaining between them.